These T cell receptor beta chains were read from a single sample in a study of shared clonotypes between healthy human individuals. Sequencing used immunoSEQ multiplex PCR; TCRdb keeps in-frame clones, though not all of them. The sample records about 2,500,000 clones, over 85% being singletons. The material sequenced was naive CD4+ T cells sorted from blood. The receptors come from a young man in good health. The CDR3 runs from the conserved cysteine through the conserved F or W. A D gene is named only where the DNA matches it firmly. Clone size is shown for a subset of rows, as once, few, many or a class of expanded clone.

V,D,J,size,length,CDR3,DNA
TRBV7-3,-,TRBJ1-1,-,13,CASSSRANTEAFF,TGTGCCAGCAGCTCCCGGGCGAACACTGAAGCTTTCTTT
TRBV20-1,-,TRBJ2-3,-,11,CSAPAPDTQYF,TGCAGTGCACCAGCCCCGGATACGCAGTATTTT
TRBV5-4,TRBD2,TRBJ2-5,-,15,CASTLGLAGGETQYF,TGTGCCAGCACCCTGGGACTAGCGGGAGGGGAGACCCAGTACTTC
TRBV11-1,-,TRBJ2-5,-,15,CASSSTTGYQETQYF,TGTGCCAGCAGCTCAACGACGGGCTACCAAGAGACCCAGTACTTC
TRBV7-9,-,TRBJ1-1,-,13,CASSLDQGTEAFF,TGTGCCAGCAGCTTAGACCAGGGTACTGAAGCTTTCTTT
TRBV6-5,-,TRBJ2-7,-,14,CASSPGTGSYEQYF,TGTGCCAGCAGTCCCGGGACTGGATCCTACGAGCAGTACTTC
TRBV7-2,TRBD1,TRBJ2-7,-,14,CASSLGRGLYEQYF,TGTGCCAGCAGCTTAGGCAGGGGGCTATACGAGCAGTACTTC
TRBV10-3,-,TRBJ1-6,-,15,CAISDPPGLNSPLHF,TGTGCCATCAGTGATCCCCCGGGTCTAAATTCACCCCTCCACTTT
TRBV7-9,-,TRBJ2-2,-,15,CASSARDPDTGELFF,TGTGCCAGCAGCGCGCGGGACCCAGACACCGGGGAGCTGTTTTTT
TRBV5-5,-,TRBJ1-2,-,13,CASSPDGGYGYTF,TGTGCCAGCAGCCCGGACGGGGGCTATGGCTACACCTTC
TRBV6-5,-,TRBJ1-5,-,15,CASSPTTLSNQPQHF,TGTGCCAGCAGTCCCACGACCCTTAGCAATCAGCCCCAGCATTTT
TRBV19,TRBD2,TRBJ2-7,-,14,CASSAGTNSYEQYF,TGTGCCAGTAGTGCCGGGACTAACTCCTACGAGCAGTACTTC
TRBV6-5,TRBD1,TRBJ1-4,-,13,CASSYGQDEKLFF,TGTGCCAGCAGTTACGGACAGGATGAAAAACTGTTTTTT
TRBV5-4,-,TRBJ2-2,-,15,CASSLGGRATGELFF,TGTGCCAGCAGCTTGGGTGGGAGAGCGACCGGGGAGCTGTTTTTT
TRBV7-2,-,TRBJ1-2,-,13,CASSLGGRPGYTF,TGTGCCAGCAGCTTGGGGGGGCGCCCTGGCTACACCTTC
TRBV5-1,TRBD1,TRBJ2-5,-,14,CASSPGTGRETQYF,TGCGCCAGCAGCCCAGGGACAGGGCGAGAGACCCAGTACTTC
TRBV19,-,TRBJ2-3,-,16,CASSGGSLSSTDTQYF,TGTGCCAGTAGTGGGGGCAGCCTTTCTAGCACAGATACGCAGTATTTT
TRBV15,TRBD1,TRBJ2-1,-,16,CATSRDKGQMYNEQFF,TGTGCCACCAGCAGAGATAAGGGACAGATGTACAATGAGCAGTTCTTC
TRBV5-1,-,TRBJ2-5,once,14,CASRAGSPGETQYF,TGCGCCAGCAGGGCCGGGAGTCCAGGGGAGACCCAGTACTTC
TRBV6-5,-,TRBJ2-5,-,15,CASSYSPGPKETQYF,TGTGCCAGCAGTTACTCCCCCGGGCCTAAGGAGACCCAGTACTTC
TRBV6-1,TRBD1,TRBJ2-7,few,14,CASSVTGTAYEQYF,TGTGCCAGCAGTGTTACCGGGACAGCCTACGAGCAGTACTTC
TRBV4-1,TRBD2,TRBJ2-1,-,17,CASSVHSAGTSYNEQFF,TGCGCCAGCAGCGTCCACTCAGCGGGGACCTCCTACAATGAGCAGTTCTTC
TRBV6-1,TRBD1,TRBJ1-1,once,12,CASRSGGTEAFF,TGTGCCAGCAGGTCAGGGGGCACTGAAGCTTTCTTT
TRBV2,-,TRBJ1-1,once,14,CASSRLEVRTEAFF,TGTGCCAGCAGCCGACTGGAGGTTCGCACTGAAGCTTTCTTT
TRBV13,-,TRBJ1-2,-,15,CASSRLTDRNYGYTF,TGTGCCAGCAGCCGACTGACAGATCGTAACTATGGCTACACCTTC
TRBV5-8,-,TRBJ2-2,-,15,CASMRGRPNTGELFF,TGTGCCAGTATGCGGGGGCGCCCTAACACCGGGGAGCTGTTTTTT
TRBV7-8,-,TRBJ2-2,-,12,CASSLVVGELFF,TGTGCCAGCAGCTTAGTCGTCGGGGAGCTGTTTTTT
TRBV6-1,-,TRBJ1-2,-,11,CASSDRIGYTF,TGTGCCAGCAGTGATAGGATTGGCTACACCTTC
TRBV7-9,TRBD1,TRBJ2-2,-,18,CASSRLRRQGKVSGELFF,TGTGCCAGCAGCCGACTGAGGAGACAGGGGAAGGTGTCCGGGGAGCTGTTTTTT
TRBV19,-,TRBJ2-2,-,14,CASSPPGNTGELFF,TGTGCCAGTAGTCCGCCCGGGAACACCGGGGAGCTGTTTTTT
TRBV6-1,TRBD1,TRBJ1-1,-,14,CASHRDRGIAEAFF,TGTGCCAGTCACCGGGACAGGGGTATCGCTGAAGCTTTCTTT
TRBV7-9,-,TRBJ2-3,-,16,CASSPWGVGGTDTQYF,TGTGCCAGCAGCCCCTGGGGGGTGGGTGGCACAGATACGCAGTATTTT
TRBV7-2,-,TRBJ2-5,once,11,CASSPRYTQYF,TGTGCCAGCAGCCCCCGTTATACCCAGTACTTC
TRBV12-5,-,TRBJ2-7,-,16,CASGLVWVGRNYEQYF,TGTGCTAGTGGTTTGGTATGGGTGGGGCGCAACTACGAGCAGTACTTC
TRBV10-3,-,TRBJ1-1,few,14,CATNARGRNTEAFF,TGTGCCACCAACGCCCGGGGCAGGAACACTGAAGCTTTCTTT
TRBV11-2,TRBD2,TRBJ2-3,-,16,CASSLEPGLATDTQYF,TGTGCCAGCAGCTTAGAACCGGGACTAGCAACAGATACGCAGTATTTT
TRBV28,-,TRBJ1-3,-,16,CASSLRTVFSGNTIYF,TGTGCCAGCAGTCTCCGGACAGTCTTCTCTGGAAACACCATATATTTT
TRBV10-2,TRBD1,TRBJ1-2,-,14,CASSAGGANYGYTF,TGCGCCAGCAGTGCAGGGGGCGCCAACTATGGCTACACCTTC
TRBV19,-,TRBJ2-5,-,15,CASSIALRAQETQYF,TGTGCCAGTAGTATCGCCTTGAGGGCCCAAGAGACCCAGTACTTC
TRBV25-1,-,TRBJ2-5,-,14,CASSVYGKQETQYF,TGTGCCAGCAGTGTTTACGGTAAACAAGAGACCCAGTACTTC
TRBV5-4,-,TRBJ2-2,-,14,CASSPQFSTGELFF,TGTGCCAGCAGCCCCCAATTCAGCACCGGGGAGCTGTTTTTT